Presented here are 28 T cell receptor beta chains from one specimen sequenced in a study of T cell responses to AZD1222 COVID-19 vaccine. Sequenced by immunoSEQ multiplex PCR; TCRdb stores in-frame clones only, minus some. This table holds under 150,000 clones, roughly nine tenths found once. Sequencing used peripheral blood, obtained 28 days after the second AZD1222 dose. The receptors come from an adult who received the AZD1222 COVID-19 vaccine.

The V call is TRBV5-1, the J call TRBJ2-5; unclear D gene. The V end lost 4 bases, the J end lost 3 bases, and 7 bases lay between the germline ends. The CDR3 has 12 residues. Germline lookup yields CDR1 SGHRS and CDR2 YFSETQ. The CDR3 nucleotides read TGCGCCAGCAGCCAGTTGAAAGAGACCCAGTACTTC. The encoded protein is CASSQLKETQYF.

The chain carries TRBV6-5 and TRBJ1-1; maybe TRBD1 (5 bases). Between the trimmed V and J ends, which lost 4 bases and 10 bases, there was a span of 13 bases. The CDR3 loop spans 12 amino acids. Germline CDR1 is MNHEY and CDR2 is SVGAGI. The CDR3 DNA reads as TGTGCCAGCAGTTTCTCCAGGGACGGAGCTTTCTTT. This gives the protein CASSFSRDGAFF.

The J gene is TRBJ1-1, the V gene TRBV5-1; no reliable D call. V dropped 3 bases and J dropped 1 base, with 10 bases sitting between them. The CDR3 runs to 14 residues. The V gene's germline CDR1 is SGHRS and CDR2 YFSETQ. This chain's CDR3 is CASSSGWGNTEAFF. The CDR3, as DNA: TGCGCCAGCAGCTCGGGATGGGGGAACACTGAAGCTTTCTTT.

This clone was observed a single time. V is TRBV18 and J is TRBJ2-7, with TRBD2 matching 7 bases. The CDR3 sequence is 15 residues long. Trimming at V came to 4 bases and at J to 5 bases, leaving 11 bases not matched to a gene. Germline lookup yields CDR1 KGHSH and CDR2 LQKENI. The CDR3 DNA sequence: TGTGCCAGCTCACTATCTTCCCAGCGGGAAAACGAGCAGTACTTC. It yields the protein CASSLSSQRENEQYF.

This chain joins TRBV6-2 or TRBV6-3 and TRBJ2-7; 12 positions agree with TRBD2. This CDR3 has 15 residues. The germline V gene encodes CDR1 MNHEY and CDR2 SVGEGT. V was clipped by 4 bases and J by 7 bases; unmatched bases: 8. CDR3 protein: CASSSPASGRDEQYF. In DNA form, the CDR3 reads TGTGCCAGCAGTTCCCCGGCTAGCGGGAGGGATGAGCAGTACTTC.

The rearrangement joins TRBV30 to TRBJ2-3; D is unclear. CDR1 and CDR2 (germline): GTSNPN, SVGIG (reference sequence). V was pared by 3 bases and J by 2 bases, with 12 bases between. The CDR3 length is 14 residues. The DNA for the CDR3 is TGTGCCTGGAGGGAGCGACGGGTCACAGATACGCAGTATTTT. Translated, it gives CAWRERRVTDTQYF.

This sequence joins TRBV12-3 or TRBV12-4 and TRBJ1-1, with 7 positions matching TRBD1. V shed 5 bases and J 5 bases; nucleotides not matched to a gene: 5. This CDR3 comprises 13 residues. This CDR3 reads CASSTTGRTEAFF. CDR3 DNA: TGTGCCAGCAGTACGACAGGGAGGACTGAAGCTTTCTTT.

V and J are TRBV3-1 (or the pseudogene TRBV3-2) and TRBJ2-7, with D possibly being TRBD2 (6 bases). Germline loops: CDR1 LGHDT, CDR2 YNNKEL (reference sequence). Deletions cut 4 bases from V and 0 bases from J, with 22 bases between. This CDR3 has 18 amino acids. CDR3 nucleotide sequence: TGTGCCAGCAGCCGGGGAGGTACGGGCGGTACGAGCTCCTACGAGCAGTACTTC. Encoded protein: CASSRGGTGGTSSYEQYF.

The chain recombines TRBV18 with TRBJ2-6, with D hard to call. Per germline, CDR1 KGHSH and CDR2 LQKENI. Trimming stripped 4 bases from V and 4 bases from J, with 14 bases between. This CDR3 is built from 16 residues. The CDR3 here is CASSLLTPQGANVLTF. CDR3 in DNA: TGTGCCAGCTCACTTTTAACGCCACAGGGGGCCAACGTCCTGACTTTC.

The V and J genes are TRBV7-6 and TRBJ2-7; 9 nucleotides agree with TRBD2. Trimming cost V 5 bases and J 1 base; bases outside gene matches: 12. Per the germline V gene, CDR1 is SGHVS and CDR2 is FNYEAQ. The length of the CDR3 is 17 residues. In DNA form, the CDR3 reads TGTGCCAGCAGCCGTGCGGCTCTAGCGGGGCTTTCCTACGAGCAGTACTTC. Translated: CASSRAALAGLSYEQYF.

The genes are TRBV3-1 (or the pseudogene TRBV3-2) and TRBJ1-1; tentative D call: TRBD1 (6 bases). From germline, CDR1 is LGHDT and CDR2 YNNKEL (reference sequence). The length of the CDR3 is 14 residues. V lost 4 bases and J lost 3, with 12 bases in between. CDR3 in amino acids: CASSPSDSYTEAFF. CDR3 nucleotide sequence: TGTGCCAGCAGCCCCTCGGACAGTTACACTGAAGCTTTCTTT.

V is TRBV12-5 and J is TRBJ2-5, with TRBD1 matching over 12 bases. Germline trimming cut 1 base from V and 5 bases from J; bases unmatched to any gene: 8. Germline CDR1 and CDR2: LGHNT and FRNRAP. The CDR3 extends over 17 amino acids. CDR3 protein: CASGLGPGTGGVETQYF. CDR3 coding DNA: TGTGCTAGTGGTTTGGGTCCCGGGACAGGGGGCGTGGAGACCCAGTACTTC.

The chain combines TRBV6-2 or TRBV6-3 with TRBJ1-5; 7 bases are shared with TRBD1. The length of the CDR3 is 15 residues. Germline trimming cut 2 bases from V and 7 bases from J; bases unmatched to any gene: 8. CDR1 MNHEY and CDR2 SVGEGT come from the germline V gene. CDR3 in DNA: TGTGCCAGCAGTTACCCCAGTACAGGGGTCCAGCCCCAGCATTTT. Its protein product is CASSYPSTGVQPQHF.

The chain uses TRBV4-3 and TRBJ1-2, with D possibly being TRBD1 (6 bases). The V gene's germline CDR1 is LGHNA and CDR2 YSLEER. Trimming took 4 bases from V and 5 from J, leaving 11 bases between them. The CDR3 runs to 13 residues. DNA of the CDR3: TGCGCCAGCAGCCTACTTCAGGGGTATGGCTACACCTTC. Translation gives CASSLLQGYGYTF.

The J gene is TRBJ2-5, the V gene TRBV5-4, with 7 bases fitting TRBD1. The CDR3 length is 14 residues. The V gene end was trimmed by 1 base and the J gene end by 4 bases; junction bases not matched to a gene: 4. Germline CDR1 is SGHNT and CDR2 is YYREEE (reference sequence). CDR3 sequence reads: CASSLTGAAETQYF. CDR3 sequence (DNA): TGTGCCAGCAGCTTGACAGGGGCTGCAGAGACCCAGTACTTC.

The chain couples TRBV7-3 to TRBJ2-1, with no clear D. CDR3 length: 13 residues. CDR1 and CDR2 (germline): SGHTA, FQGTGA. V lost 4 bases, J lost 13 bases, and 17 bases lay in between. CDR3 loop: CASSSPMSGAQFF. The CDR3 DNA sequence: TGTGCCAGCAGCTCCCCAATGTCAGGCGCACAGTTCTTC.

The J gene is TRBJ1-5, the V gene TRBV19, with D possibly matching TRBD1 (6 bases). Trimming took 5 bases from V and 6 from J, leaving 11 bases between them. The CDR3 length is 13 residues. Germline-derived CDR1 and CDR2 are LNHDA and SQIVND (reference sequence). CDR3 in amino acids: CASSWGARQPQHF. DNA for the CDR3: TGTGCCAGTAGTTGGGGGGCCCGTCAGCCCCAGCATTTT.

The V call is TRBV18, the J call TRBJ2-3, with D uncertain. Trimming took off 1 base at V and 3 bases at J, with 8 bases between the two ends. Germline-derived CDR1 and CDR2 are KGHSH and LQKENI. This CDR3 is 14 amino acids long. In DNA form, the CDR3 reads TGTGCCAGCTCACCACGGAGCCAGACAGATACGCAGTATTTT. Amino acid sequence: CASSPRSQTDTQYF.

The chain recombines TRBV5-1 with TRBJ1-6; the match to TRBD1 covers 10 bases. The CDR3 runs to 13 residues. With 4 bases clipped from V and 13 bases from J, the junction kept 5 bases outside the gene matches. Germline CDR1 and CDR2: SGHRS and YFSETQ. The CDR3 region has the DNA TGCGCCAGCAGCGACAGGGGGCGAGGGCCCCTCCACTTT. It yields the protein CASSDRGRGPLHF.

V usage is TRBV27 and J usage is TRBJ1-2; D may be TRBD1 (6 bases). The CDR3 runs to 14 residues. Trimming pared 2 bases from V and 4 bases from J, leaving 11 bases between. Germline-derived CDR1 and CDR2 are MNHEY and SMNVEV (reference sequence). The DNA for the CDR3 is TGTGCCAGCAGTTTAGATGGAGGGGGCTATGGCTACACCTTC. Translated: CASSLDGGGYGYTF.

This chain connects TRBV3-1 (or the pseudogene TRBV3-2) to TRBJ2-5, with 9 nucleotides matching TRBD1. The germline gives CDR1 LGHDT, CDR2 YNNKEL (reference sequence). The CDR3 extends over 14 amino acids. With 4 bases clipped from V and 4 bases from J, the junction kept 4 bases outside the gene matches. CDR3 bases: TGTGCCAGCAGCCGGGGGACAGGGCGAGAGACCCAGTACTTC. The encoded protein is CASSRGTGRETQYF.

The chain links TRBV5-1 to TRBJ2-5; weak D call: TRBD2 (5 bases). The CDR3 consists of 17 residues. V shed 0 bases and J shed 0 bases, with 15 bases lying between them. The germline V gene has CDR1 SGHRS and CDR2 YFSETQ. In DNA form, the CDR3 reads TGCGCCAGCAGCTTGGGCGAACTAGGGAGTCACCAAGAGACCCAGTACTTC. Protein sequence: CASSLGELGSHQETQYF.

The CDR3 here is CATENSNQPQHF. The CDR3 DNA sequence: TGTGCCACCGAAAACTCCAATCAGCCCCAGCATTTT. This rearrangement joins TRBV28 to TRBJ1-5, with D uncertain. The CDR3 totals 12 residues. Per germline, CDR1 MDHEN and CDR2 SYDVKM. With 10 bases removed from V and 3 bases from J, the gap between germline ends came to 10 bases.

The chain carries TRBV3-1 (or the pseudogene TRBV3-2) and TRBJ2-7; possibly TRBD1 for D (5 bases). This CDR3 is 15 amino acids long. V lost 4 bases, J lost 1 base, and 14 bases lay in between. Germline assignment: CDR1 LGHDT and CDR2 YNNKEL (reference sequence). In DNA form, the CDR3 reads TGTGCCAGCAGCCTAGCTACCAAGGGGTCCTACGAGCAGTACTTC. This gives the protein CASSLATKGSYEQYF.

The V gene is TRBV14, the J gene TRBJ2-2; D may be TRBD1 (6 bases). The CDR3 has 15 residues. Trimming removed 4 bases at V and 3 bases at J, with 12 bases between. Germline V gene lookup returns CDR1 SGHDN and CDR2 FVKESK. The CDR3 is CASSPPRGYTGELFF. CDR3 nucleotide sequence: TGTGCCAGCAGCCCGCCCAGGGGATACACCGGGGAGCTGTTTTTT.

V gene TRBV5-1 combines with J gene TRBJ1-1; tentative D call: TRBD1 (5 bases). The V end lost 4 bases, the J end lost 6 bases, and 13 bases lay between the germline ends. The germline gives CDR1 SGHRS, CDR2 YFSETQ. This CDR3 comprises 13 residues. The CDR3 here is CASSEQGAAEAFF. CDR3 DNA: TGCGCCAGCAGCGAGCAGGGCGCGGCTGAAGCTTTCTTT.

This chain joins TRBV30 and TRBJ2-1, with D unresolved. The CDR3 runs 13 residues. Trimming took 1 base from V and 10 from J, leaving 14 bases between them. Germline CDR1 GTSNPN, CDR2 SVGIG (reference sequence). The CDR3 coding sequence is TGTGCCTGGAGTGAGACGTCCCCCAGGGAGCAGTTCTTC. Translated: CAWSETSPREQFF.

Comments on this clone: The same CDR3 is also encoded by other DNA sequences in this sample. CDR3 in amino acids: CASSLGRSAGTEAFF. The CDR3, as DNA: TGTGCCAGCAGCTTAGGTAGGTCGGCAGGCACTGAAGCTTTCTTT. The rearrangement joins TRBV11-2 to TRBJ1-1; D remains unclear. The V and J ends lost 1 base and 4 bases respectively, with 13 bases between them. In germline, CDR1 is SGHAT, CDR2 FQNNGV. CDR3 length equals 15 residues.